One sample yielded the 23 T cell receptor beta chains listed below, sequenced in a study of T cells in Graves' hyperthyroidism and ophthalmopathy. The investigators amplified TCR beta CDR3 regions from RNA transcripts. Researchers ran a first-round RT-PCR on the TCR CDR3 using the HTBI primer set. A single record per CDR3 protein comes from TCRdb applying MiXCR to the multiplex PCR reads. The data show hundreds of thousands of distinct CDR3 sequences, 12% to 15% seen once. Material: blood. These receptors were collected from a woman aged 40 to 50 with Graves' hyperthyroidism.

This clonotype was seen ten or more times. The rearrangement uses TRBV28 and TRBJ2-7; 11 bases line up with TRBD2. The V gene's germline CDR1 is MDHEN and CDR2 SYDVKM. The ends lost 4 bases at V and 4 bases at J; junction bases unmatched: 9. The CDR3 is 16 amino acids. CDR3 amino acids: CASSSPTSGRWYEQYF. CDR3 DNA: TGTGCCAGCAGTTCCCCAACTAGCGGGAGATGGTACGAGCAGTACTTC.

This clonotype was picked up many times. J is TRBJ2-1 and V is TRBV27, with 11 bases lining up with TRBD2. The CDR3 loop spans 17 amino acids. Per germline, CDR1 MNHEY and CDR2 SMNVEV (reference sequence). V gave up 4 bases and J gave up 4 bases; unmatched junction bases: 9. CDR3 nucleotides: TGTGCCAGCAGTTCTTTTCTGGGACTAGCGGCTTACAATGAGCAGTTCTTC. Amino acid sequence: CASSSFLGLAAYNEQFF.

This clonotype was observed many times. In DNA form, the CDR3 reads TGTGCCAGCAGCTTACTCGCCAGGGCAACTAATGAAAAACTGTTTTTT. As protein: CASSLLARATNEKLFF. V gene TRBV7-2 combines with J gene TRBJ1-4; TRBD1 is a possible D gene (5 bases). Germline assignment: CDR1 SGHTA and CDR2 FQGNSA. The CDR3 has 16 residues. Trimming took 2 bases from V and 0 from J, leaving 10 bases between them.

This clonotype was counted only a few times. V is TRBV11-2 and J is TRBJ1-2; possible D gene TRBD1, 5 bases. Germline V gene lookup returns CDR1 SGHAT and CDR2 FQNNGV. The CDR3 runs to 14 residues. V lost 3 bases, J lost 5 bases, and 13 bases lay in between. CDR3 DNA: TGTGCCAGCAGCTTGGGGGTATTCGGGTATGGCTACACCTTC. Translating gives CASSLGVFGYGYTF.

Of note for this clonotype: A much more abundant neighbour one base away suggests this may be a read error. CDR3 sequence: CASSLGLTQETQCF. Here the CDR3 DNA reads TGTGCCAGCAGCTTAGGCCTCACACAAGAGACCCAGTGCTTC. The J gene is TRBJ2-5, the V gene TRBV13, with unresolved D. CDR1 and CDR2 from the germline V gene are PRHDT and FYEKMQ (reference sequence). The CDR3 has 14 residues.

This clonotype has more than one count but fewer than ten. The CDR3 coding sequence is TGTGCCACCAGCAGACCCAGTCGCCCTGGCTACACCTTC. Its translation: CATSRPSRPGYTF. This chain links TRBV15 with TRBJ1-2; D call uncertain. This CDR3 has 13 amino acids. From germline, CDR1 is LNHNV and CDR2 YYDKDF (reference sequence). V gave up 2 bases and J gave up 7 bases, with 11 bases separating them. The full variable domain, completed using reference TRBV15 and TRBJ1-2, is DAMVIQNPRYQVTQFGKPVTLSCSQTLNHNVMYWYQQKSSQAPKLLFHYYDKDFNNEADTPDNFQSRRPNTSFCFLDIRSPGLGDTAMYLCATSRPSRPGYTFGSGTRLTVV.

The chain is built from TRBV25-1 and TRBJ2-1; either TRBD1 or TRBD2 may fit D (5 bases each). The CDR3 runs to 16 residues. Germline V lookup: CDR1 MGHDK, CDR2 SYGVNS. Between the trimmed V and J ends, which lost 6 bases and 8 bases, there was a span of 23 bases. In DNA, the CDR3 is TGTGCCAGCAGGGGGGTAGGCAGGCACCCGACGGATGAGCAGTTCTTC. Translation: CASRGVGRHPTDEQFF.

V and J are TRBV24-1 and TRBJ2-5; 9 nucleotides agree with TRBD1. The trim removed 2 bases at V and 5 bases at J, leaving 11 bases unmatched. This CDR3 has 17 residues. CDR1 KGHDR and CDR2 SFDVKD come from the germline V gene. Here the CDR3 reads CATSDSTEGQGDETQYF. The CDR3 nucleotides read TGTGCCACCAGTGATTCGACCGAGGGACAGGGAGACGAGACCCAGTACTTC.

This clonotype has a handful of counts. Here the CDR3 DNA reads TGTGCCAGCAGCACGGACAGAGGAACCGGGGAGCTGTTTTTT. Translating gives CASSTDRGTGELFF. V is TRBV5-5 and J is TRBJ2-2, with TRBD1 as a possible D gene (6 bases). Germline-derived CDR1 and CDR2 are SGHKS and YYEKEE (reference sequence). This CDR3 has 14 amino acids. V was clipped by 4 bases and J by 5 bases, with 12 bases between them.

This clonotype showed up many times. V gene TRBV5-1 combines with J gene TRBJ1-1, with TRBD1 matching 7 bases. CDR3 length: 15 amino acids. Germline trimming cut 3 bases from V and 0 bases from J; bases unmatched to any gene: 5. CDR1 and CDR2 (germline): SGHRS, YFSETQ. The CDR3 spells CASSSRDSMNTEAFF. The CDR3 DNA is TGCGCCAGCAGCTCCCGGGACAGTATGAACACTGAAGCTTTCTTT.

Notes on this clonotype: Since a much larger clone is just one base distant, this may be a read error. The chain's CDR3 is CASSPGQGKYGYTF. The CDR3, as DNA: TGTGCCAGCAGCCCGGGACAGGGAAAATATGGCTACACCTTC. J is TRBJ1-2 and V is TRBV7-9; 9 bases align to TRBD1. Germline CDR1 SEHNR, CDR2 FQNEAQ (reference sequence). CDR3 length: 14 residues. V was clipped by 5 bases and J by 5 bases; unmatched bases: 6.

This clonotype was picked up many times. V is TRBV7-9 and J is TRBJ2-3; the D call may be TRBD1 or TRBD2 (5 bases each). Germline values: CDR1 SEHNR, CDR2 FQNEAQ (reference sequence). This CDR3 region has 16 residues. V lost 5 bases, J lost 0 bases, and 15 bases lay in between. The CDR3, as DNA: TGTGCCAGCAGCGAAGGGACCTCCACTAGCACAGATACGCAGTATTTT. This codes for CASSEGTSTSTDTQYF.

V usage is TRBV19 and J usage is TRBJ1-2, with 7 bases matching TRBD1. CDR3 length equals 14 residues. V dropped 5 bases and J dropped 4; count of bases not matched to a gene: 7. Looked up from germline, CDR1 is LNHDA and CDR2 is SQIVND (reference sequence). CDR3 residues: CASSPQGDGYGYTF. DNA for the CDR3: TGTGCCAGTAGTCCGCAGGGGGACGGCTATGGCTACACCTTC.

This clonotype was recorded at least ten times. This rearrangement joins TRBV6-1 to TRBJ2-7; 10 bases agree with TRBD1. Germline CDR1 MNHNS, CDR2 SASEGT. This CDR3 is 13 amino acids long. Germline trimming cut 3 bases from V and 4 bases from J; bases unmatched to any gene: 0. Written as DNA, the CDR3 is TGTGCCAGCAGTGAGGACAGGGGGTACGAGCAGTACTTC. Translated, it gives CASSEDRGYEQYF.

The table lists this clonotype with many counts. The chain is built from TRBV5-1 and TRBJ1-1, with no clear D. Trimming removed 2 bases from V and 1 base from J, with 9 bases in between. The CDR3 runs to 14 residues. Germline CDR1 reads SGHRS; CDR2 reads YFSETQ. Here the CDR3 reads CASSLRTENTEAFF. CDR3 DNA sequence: TGCGCCAGCAGCTTAAGGACTGAGAACACTGAAGCTTTCTTT.

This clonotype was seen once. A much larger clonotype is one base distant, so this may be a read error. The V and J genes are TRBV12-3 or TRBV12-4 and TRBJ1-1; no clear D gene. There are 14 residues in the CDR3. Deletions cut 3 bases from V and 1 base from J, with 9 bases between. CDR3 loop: CASSLSLTNTEAFF. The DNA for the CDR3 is TGTGCCAGCAGTTTGTCCTTGACGAACACTGAAGCTTTCTTT.

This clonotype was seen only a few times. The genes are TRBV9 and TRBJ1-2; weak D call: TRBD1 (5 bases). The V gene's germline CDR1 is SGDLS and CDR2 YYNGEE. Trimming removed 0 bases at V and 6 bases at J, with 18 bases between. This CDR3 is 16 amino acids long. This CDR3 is CASSVGEGPLINGYTF. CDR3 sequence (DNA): TGTGCCAGCAGCGTAGGGGAGGGGCCGCTGATTAATGGCTACACCTTC.

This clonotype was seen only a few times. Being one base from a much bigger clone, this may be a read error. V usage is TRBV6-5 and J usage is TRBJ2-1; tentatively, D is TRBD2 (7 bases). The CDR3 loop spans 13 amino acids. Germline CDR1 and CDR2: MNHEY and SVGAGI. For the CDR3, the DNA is TGTGCCAGCGGTTACGGGGGGCCCAATGAGCAGTTCTTC. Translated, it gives CASGYGGPNEQFF.

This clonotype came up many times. The CDR3 loop is CASSSHLLLPGNYGYTF. The CDR3 DNA is TGTGCCAGCAGTTCCCATCTCCTATTGCCGGGAAACTATGGCTACACCTTC. The chain recombines TRBV28 with TRBJ1-2, with D uncertain. The CDR3 extends over 17 amino acids. The germline gives CDR1 MDHEN, CDR2 SYDVKM. V gave up 4 bases and J gave up 2 bases, with 20 bases separating them.

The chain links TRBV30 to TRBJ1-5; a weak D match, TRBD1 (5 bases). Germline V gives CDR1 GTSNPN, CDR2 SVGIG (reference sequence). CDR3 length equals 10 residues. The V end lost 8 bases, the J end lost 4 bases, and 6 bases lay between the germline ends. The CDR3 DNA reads TGTGCCAGGACAAATCAGCCCCAGCATTTT. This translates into CARTNQPQHF.

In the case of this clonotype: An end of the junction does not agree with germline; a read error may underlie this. This CDR3 is CTSSRGRDRGYEQYF. The DNA for the CDR3 is TGTACCAGCAGCCGAGGTCGGGACAGGGGCTACGAGCAGTACTTC. The chain has TRBV2 and TRBJ2-7; the match to TRBD1 covers 10 bases. The CDR3 length is 15 residues. Germline V gene lookup returns CDR1 SNHLY and CDR2 FYNNEI.

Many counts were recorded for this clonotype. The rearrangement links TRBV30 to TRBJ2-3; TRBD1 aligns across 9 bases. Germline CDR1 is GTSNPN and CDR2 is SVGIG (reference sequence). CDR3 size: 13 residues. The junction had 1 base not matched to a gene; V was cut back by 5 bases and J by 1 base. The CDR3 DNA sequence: TGTGCCTGGGGGACAGGGCGCACAGATACGCAGTATTTT. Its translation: CAWGTGRTDTQYF.

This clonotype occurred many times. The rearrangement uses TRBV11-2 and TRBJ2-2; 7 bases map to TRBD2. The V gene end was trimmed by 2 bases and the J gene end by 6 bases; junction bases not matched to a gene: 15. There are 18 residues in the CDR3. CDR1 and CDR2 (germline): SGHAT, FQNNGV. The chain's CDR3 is CASSLTFGEGLGSGELFF. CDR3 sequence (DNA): TGTGCCAGCAGCTTAACTTTTGGGGAGGGCCTAGGATCCGGGGAGCTGTTTTTT.